One sample yielded the 21 T cell receptor beta chains listed below, sequenced in a study of shared clonotypes between healthy human individuals. The protocol was immunoSEQ multiplex PCR, while the TCRdb copy is restricted to in-frame clones and leaves out a portion. The sample lists 600,000 to 750,000 clones; roughly 72% were seen once. The sequenced sample consisted of memory CD4+ T cells sorted from blood. The subset here: CD45RA-negative fraction. The receptors were sampled from a woman in her twenties or thirties in good health.

V gene TRBV25-1 combines with J gene TRBJ1-1; 8 nucleotides agree with TRBD1. Germline trimming cut 5 bases from V and 12 bases from J; bases unmatched to any gene: 11. The germline gives CDR1 MGHDK, CDR2 SYGVNS. The CDR3 loop spans 13 amino acids. This chain's CDR3 is CASSKIGQGGTFF. The CDR3, as DNA: TGTGCCAGCAGTAAAATTGGACAGGGAGGGACTTTCTTT.

The CDR3 DNA sequence: TGTGCCACCAGACCGGGACTAGCTGGGACTGGGGAGCTGTTTTTT. Protein product: CATRPGLAGTGELFF. The chain employs TRBV6-1 and TRBJ2-2; 9 bases are a match to TRBD2. The CDR3 has 15 amino acids. Looked up from germline, CDR1 is MNHNS and CDR2 is SASEGT. V was pared by 10 bases and J by 8 bases, with 14 bases of the junction left unmatched.

The chain couples TRBV4-1 to TRBJ2-4; D perhaps matches TRBD1 (5 bases). Between the trimmed V and J ends, which lost 6 bases and 8 bases, there was a span of 17 bases. This CDR3 has 14 amino acids. CDR1 MGHRA and CDR2 YSYEKL come from the germline V gene. The CDR3 protein is CASRSQGRNDIQYF. CDR3 nucleotide sequence: TGCGCCAGCAGGTCCCAGGGTCGGAATGACATTCAGTACTTC.

The gene calls are TRBV2 and TRBJ2-1; TRBD2 matches at 13 bases. V lost 5 bases and J lost 9; bases outside the gene matches: 7. The germline V gene encodes CDR1 SNHLY and CDR2 FYNNEI. The CDR3 totals 15 residues. The CDR3 spells CASSLGLAGATEQFF. CDR3 bases: TGTGCCAGCAGTCTCGGACTAGCGGGAGCCACTGAGCAGTTCTTC.

The chain is built from TRBV19 and TRBJ2-1, with D possibly matching TRBD2 (6 bases). The V end was cut by 7 bases, the J end by 14 bases, with 21 bases between. The CDR3 consists of 13 residues. Germline CDR1 is LNHDA and CDR2 is SQIVND (reference sequence). CDR3 residues: CASNQRAGRGKFF. The DNA of the CDR3 is TGTGCCAGTAATCAGCGGGCGGGACGGGGGAAGTTCTTC.

The gene calls are TRBV5-4 and TRBJ1-3; 8 nucleotides align to TRBD1. Germline values: CDR1 SGHNT, CDR2 YYREEE (reference sequence). V lost 4 bases to trimming and J lost 3 bases; unmatched junction nucleotides: 9. The CDR3 consists of 16 residues. The DNA for the CDR3 is TGTGCCAGCAGCAGGGACAGGAACCTAGGTGGAAACACCATATATTTT. As protein: CASSRDRNLGGNTIYF.

The rearrangement links TRBV19 to TRBJ1-4; D perhaps matches TRBD1 (5 bases). Trimming took 9 bases from V and 14 from J, leaving 16 bases between them. Per germline, CDR1 LNHDA and CDR2 SQIVND (reference sequence). The CDR3 is 11 residues long. CDR3 bases: TGTGCCAGAATGCGTGATGGGGGGCTGTTTTTT. Its translation: CARMRDGGLFF.

The chain has TRBV6-6 and TRBJ1-2; the D gene is possibly TRBD1 (6 bases). This CDR3 comprises 13 residues. Per the germline V gene, CDR1 is MNHNY and CDR2 is SVGAGI (reference sequence). Trimming took off 3 bases at V and 6 bases at J, with 11 bases between the two ends. Here the CDR3 reads CASSYSDRNGYTF. The CDR3 coding sequence is TGTGCCAGCAGTTATTCAGACAGGAATGGCTACACCTTC.

The chain joins TRBV5-1 to TRBJ1-5, with D perhaps matching TRBD1 (5 bases). Germline lookup yields CDR1 SGHRS and CDR2 YFSETQ. CDR3 size: 14 residues. V lost 4 bases, J lost 6 bases, and 14 bases lay in between. This CDR3 reads CASSPGTSGQPQHF. Here the CDR3 DNA reads TGCGCCAGCAGCCCAGGGACGTCGGGTCAGCCCCAGCATTTT.

The genes are TRBV5-5 and TRBJ2-5; 7 bases match TRBD1. The germline V gene encodes CDR1 SGHKS and CDR2 YYEKEE (reference sequence). V lost 4 bases, J lost 5 bases, and 11 bases stayed unmatched. CDR3 length: 15 amino acids. CDR3 loop: CASSDRPTGLETQYF. In DNA, the CDR3 is TGTGCCAGCAGCGACCGACCGACAGGGTTGGAGACCCAGTACTTC.

V gene TRBV10-3 combines with J gene TRBJ1-5; D is perhaps TRBD1 (5 bases). The CDR3 length is 15 residues. The V and J ends lost 1 base and 4 bases respectively, with 11 bases between them. Germline CDR1 is ENHRY and CDR2 is SYGVKD. The CDR3, as DNA: TGTGCCATCAGTGAGTTTGTGACAGCAAATCAGCCCCAGCATTTT. The encoded protein is CAISEFVTANQPQHF.

The chain uses TRBV5-1 and TRBJ2-7, with 11 positions matching TRBD2. Trimming at V came to 4 bases and at J to 4 bases, leaving 7 bases not matched to a gene. The germline V gene encodes CDR1 SGHRS and CDR2 YFSETQ. This CDR3 region has 15 residues. The CDR3 protein is CASSTTLAGDYEQYF. DNA of the CDR3: TGCGCCAGCAGCACTACACTAGCGGGAGATTACGAGCAGTACTTC.

V usage is TRBV5-1 and J usage is TRBJ2-5; 9 nucleotides agree with TRBD1. The CDR3 is 15 residues long. With V trimmed by 1 base and J by 1 base, 2 bases remained unmatched. Germline V gene data show CDR1 as SGHRS and CDR2 as YFSETQ. The CDR3 bases are TGCGCCAGCAGCTTGATGGGACAGGGCCAAGAGACCCAGTACTTC. As protein: CASSLMGQGQETQYF.

This chain joins TRBV2 and TRBJ1-1; D remains ambiguous. Trimming stripped 0 bases from V and 3 bases from J, with 11 bases between. The germline CDR1 and CDR2 sequences are SNHLY and FYNNEI. This CDR3 is built from 15 residues. CDR3 loop: CASSEAVRSDTEAFF. In DNA, the CDR3 is TGTGCCAGCAGTGAAGCGGTACGGAGTGACACTGAAGCTTTCTTT.

This rearrangement joins TRBV30 to TRBJ1-1; TRBD1 matches 10 bases. Trimming cost V 5 bases and J 3 bases; bases outside gene matches: 9. The germline V gene has CDR1 GTSNPN and CDR2 SVGIG (reference sequence). The length of the CDR3 is 15 residues. CDR3 in DNA: TGTGCCTGGGCTACCGGGACAGGGGTATACACTGAAGCTTTCTTT. It translates to CAWATGTGVYTEAFF.

J is TRBJ2-5 and V is TRBV5-1, with TRBD1 matching 7 bases. CDR1 and CDR2 (germline): SGHRS, YFSETQ. This CDR3 has 14 amino acids. With 4 bases clipped from V and 3 bases from J, the junction kept 6 bases outside the gene matches. CDR3: CASSQQGWEETQYF. Written as DNA, the CDR3 is TGCGCCAGCAGCCAACAGGGGTGGGAAGAGACCCAGTACTTC.

The chain carries TRBV10-2 and TRBJ1-5; D is unresolved. Germline V lookup: CDR1 WSHSY, CDR2 SAAADI. V lost 4 bases to trimming and J lost 6 bases, with 10 bases between them. This CDR3 spans 13 amino acids. CDR3 loop: CASSVEWGQPQHF. The CDR3 DNA reads as TGCGCCAGCAGTGTAGAATGGGGTCAGCCCCAGCATTTT.

The chain uses TRBV6-4 and TRBJ2-1; TRBD2 matches at 7 bases. Trimming cost V 5 bases and J 14 bases; bases outside gene matches: 3. Looked up from germline, CDR1 is MRHNA and CDR2 is SNTAGT. The CDR3 is made up of 10 amino acids. The CDR3 loop reads CASSISGEFF. In DNA, the CDR3 is TGTGCCAGCAGTATCAGCGGGGAGTTCTTC.

The gene calls are TRBV7-9 and TRBJ1-4; D gene ambiguous. The germline CDR1 and CDR2 sequences are SEHNR and FQNEAQ (reference sequence). Between the trimmed V and J ends, which lost 5 bases and 8 bases, there was a span of 18 bases. This CDR3 has 15 residues. The CDR3 DNA follows: TGTGCCAGCAGCATCAGTCAAGGCCCGCAGGAAAAACTGTTTTTT. It translates to CASSISQGPQEKLFF.

The chain employs TRBV9 and TRBJ2-2; TRBD2 matches 8 bases. Germline V gene data show CDR1 as SGDLS and CDR2 as YYNGEE. V was pared by 4 bases and J by 4 bases, with 12 bases of the junction left unmatched. The CDR3 sequence is 17 residues long. The CDR3 here is CASSFGDGLAGTGELFF. The CDR3 DNA reads TGTGCCAGCAGCTTCGGGGATGGGCTAGCGGGCACCGGGGAGCTGTTTTTT.

Remarks on this clone: A junction boundary mismatches the germline segment, possibly from a read error. This chain links TRBV6-5 with TRBJ2-1; D is perhaps TRBD2 (6 bases). Germline-derived CDR1 and CDR2 are MNHEY and SVGAGI. The CDR3 totals 10 residues. The CDR3, as DNA: TGTGCCAGCAGTCCGGGACTGCCACTCTTC. Its protein is CASSPGLPLF.